One sample yielded the 10 T cell receptor beta chains listed below, sequenced in a study of T cell changes during pregnancy in multiple sclerosis. Produced via immunoSEQ multiplex PCR; TCRdb's table is partial and in-frame only. This repertoire shows approximately 110,000 clones, about nine tenths found once; its top ten account for approximately 3.7%. The sequencing used peripheral blood, collected after pregnancy. The receptor source for this set is a female donor with multiple sclerosis, enrolled in a pregnancy study.

V and J are TRBV7-2 and TRBJ1-3; 8 positions agree with TRBD1. Germline V gene lookup returns CDR1 SGHTA and CDR2 FQGNSA. There are 17 residues in the CDR3. The V and J ends lost 5 bases and 0 bases, in that order; junction bases with no gene match: 9. As DNA, the CDR3 is TGTGCCAGCAGCCCAGGACAGGGTGGGTTCTCTGGAAACACCATATATTTT. Translated: CASSPGQGGFSGNTIYF. Combining the CDR3 with reference TRBV7-2 and TRBJ1-3 gives the whole variable domain GAGVSQSPSNKVTEKGKDVELRCDPISGHTALYWYRQSLGQGLEFLIYFQGNSAPDKSGLPSDRFSAERTGGSVSTLTIQRTQQEDSAVYLCASSPGQGGFSGNTIYFGEGSWLTVV.

This rearrangement joins TRBV9 to TRBJ1-4, with 9 bases that match TRBD1. Germline CDR1 reads SGDLS; CDR2 reads YYNGEE. The J segment lost 8 bases and the V segment lost 4 bases, leaving 6 bases of the junction unmatched. The CDR3 spans 14 residues. The CDR3 region is CASSMGQGGEKLFF. CDR3 bases: TGTGCCAGCAGCATGGGACAGGGTGGAGAAAAACTGTTTTTT.

CDR3 amino acids: CATSNHATGWNGYTF. In DNA form, the CDR3 reads TGTGCCACCAGCAACCACGCGACCGGGTGGAACGGCTACACCTTC. The chain recombines TRBV15 with TRBJ1-2; D is ambiguous. The germline CDR1 and CDR2 sequences are LNHNV and YYDKDF (reference sequence). The CDR3 runs to 15 residues. V lost 4 bases to trimming and J lost 8 bases, with 20 bases between them.

The chain recombines TRBV15 with TRBJ2-7; TRBD1 might be the D (6 bases). This CDR3 contains 14 residues. The V gene lost 1 base and the J gene lost 1 base, with 8 bases spanning the gap. Germline V gene sequence: CDR1 LNHNV, CDR2 YYDKDF (reference sequence). The CDR3 here is CATSRGQASYEQYF. The CDR3 DNA reads TGTGCCACCAGCAGAGGACAGGCGTCCTACGAGCAGTACTTC. Filled out from reference TRBV15 and TRBJ2-7, the complete variable domain reads DAMVIQNPRYQVTQFGKPVTLSCSQTLNHNVMYWYQQKSSQAPKLLFHYYDKDFNNEADTPDNFQSRRPNTSFCFLDIRSPGLGDTAMYLCATSRGQASYEQYFGPGTRLTVT.

The rearrangement joins TRBV7-2 to TRBJ1-5, with 9 bases identical to TRBD1. The CDR3 covers 17 residues. The J segment lost 0 bases and the V segment lost 5 bases, leaving 8 bases of the junction unmatched. The germline V gene has CDR1 SGHTA and CDR2 FQGNSA. CDR3 DNA sequence: TGTGCCAGCAGCGACCGTTGGGACAGGGTTAGCAATCAGCCCCAGCATTTT. It yields the protein CASSDRWDRVSNQPQHF.

This chain uses TRBV9 with TRBJ1-1; D gene unclear. Germline CDR1 SGDLS, CDR2 YYNGEE. Between the trimmed V and J ends, which lost 0 bases and 4 bases, there was a span of 16 bases. The CDR3 totals 16 residues. The chain's CDR3 is CASSVVGSGLSTEAFF. DNA of the CDR3: TGTGCCAGCAGCGTAGTAGGCAGCGGCCTGAGCACTGAAGCTTTCTTT.

The chain combines TRBV25-1 with TRBJ1-6; 8 bases are shared with TRBD1. The junction had 10 bases not matched to a gene; V was cut back by 6 bases and J by 9 bases. This CDR3 spans 15 amino acids. Germline CDR1 and CDR2: MGHDK and SYGVNS. The CDR3 DNA reads as TGTGCCAGCAGCGCACCGGGACAGGAGACTTCACCCCTCCACTTT. Residues: CASSAPGQETSPLHF.

The chain couples TRBV14 to TRBJ2-2; 8 bases are shared with TRBD1. This CDR3 contains 15 residues. Germline values: CDR1 SGHDN, CDR2 FVKESK. The ends lost 2 bases at V and 1 base at J; junction bases unmatched: 0. CDR3 sequence reads: CASSQTGGNTGELFF. As DNA, the CDR3 is TGTGCCAGCAGCCAAACAGGGGGGAACACCGGGGAGCTGTTTTTT.

V is TRBV11-2 and J is TRBJ1-2, with unresolved D. CDR1 SGHAT and CDR2 FQNNGV come from the germline V gene. The CDR3 is made up of 15 amino acids. V was trimmed by 0 bases and J by 7 bases, leaving 15 bases between them. CDR3: CASSLDVVGFVGYTF. CDR3 nucleotide sequence: TGTGCCAGCAGCTTAGACGTCGTCGGTTTCGTTGGCTACACCTTC. Complete variable domain (other parts from reference TRBV11-2 and TRBJ1-2): EAGVAQSPRYKIIEKRQSVAFWCNPISGHATLYWYQQILGQGPKLLIQFQNNGVVDDSQLPKDRFSAERLKGVDSTLKIQPAKLEDSAVYLCASSLDVVGFVGYTFGSGTRLTVV.

The sample holds a few counts of this clone. The chain uses TRBV14 and TRBJ1-6; unclear D gene. Between the trimmed V and J ends, which lost 0 bases and 0 bases, there was a span of 6 bases. The CDR3 has 16 amino acids. Germline V gene data show CDR1 as SGHDN and CDR2 as FVKESK. The CDR3 nucleotides read TGTGCCAGCAGCCAAGAGAAGAGCTCCTATAATTCACCCCTCCACTTT. Translation: CASSQEKSSYNSPLHF. The entire variable domain, with the rest obtained from reference TRBV14 and TRBJ1-6, is as follows: EAGVTQFPSHSVIEKGQTVTLRCDPISGHDNLYWYRRVMGKEIKFLLHFVKESKQDESGMPNNRFLAERTGGTYSTLKVQPAELEDSGVYFCASSQEKSSYNSPLHFGNGTRLTVT.